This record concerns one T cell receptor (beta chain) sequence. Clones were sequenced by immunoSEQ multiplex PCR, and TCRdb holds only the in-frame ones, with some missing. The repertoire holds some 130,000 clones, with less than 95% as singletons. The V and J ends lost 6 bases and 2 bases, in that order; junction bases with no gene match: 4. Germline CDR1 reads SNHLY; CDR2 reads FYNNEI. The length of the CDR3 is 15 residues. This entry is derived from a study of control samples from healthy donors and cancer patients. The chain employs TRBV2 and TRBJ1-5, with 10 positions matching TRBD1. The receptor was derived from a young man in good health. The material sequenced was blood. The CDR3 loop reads CASSTGTGGNQPQHF. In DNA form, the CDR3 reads TGTGCCAGCAGCACCGGGACAGGGGGCAATCAGCCCCAGCATTTT.